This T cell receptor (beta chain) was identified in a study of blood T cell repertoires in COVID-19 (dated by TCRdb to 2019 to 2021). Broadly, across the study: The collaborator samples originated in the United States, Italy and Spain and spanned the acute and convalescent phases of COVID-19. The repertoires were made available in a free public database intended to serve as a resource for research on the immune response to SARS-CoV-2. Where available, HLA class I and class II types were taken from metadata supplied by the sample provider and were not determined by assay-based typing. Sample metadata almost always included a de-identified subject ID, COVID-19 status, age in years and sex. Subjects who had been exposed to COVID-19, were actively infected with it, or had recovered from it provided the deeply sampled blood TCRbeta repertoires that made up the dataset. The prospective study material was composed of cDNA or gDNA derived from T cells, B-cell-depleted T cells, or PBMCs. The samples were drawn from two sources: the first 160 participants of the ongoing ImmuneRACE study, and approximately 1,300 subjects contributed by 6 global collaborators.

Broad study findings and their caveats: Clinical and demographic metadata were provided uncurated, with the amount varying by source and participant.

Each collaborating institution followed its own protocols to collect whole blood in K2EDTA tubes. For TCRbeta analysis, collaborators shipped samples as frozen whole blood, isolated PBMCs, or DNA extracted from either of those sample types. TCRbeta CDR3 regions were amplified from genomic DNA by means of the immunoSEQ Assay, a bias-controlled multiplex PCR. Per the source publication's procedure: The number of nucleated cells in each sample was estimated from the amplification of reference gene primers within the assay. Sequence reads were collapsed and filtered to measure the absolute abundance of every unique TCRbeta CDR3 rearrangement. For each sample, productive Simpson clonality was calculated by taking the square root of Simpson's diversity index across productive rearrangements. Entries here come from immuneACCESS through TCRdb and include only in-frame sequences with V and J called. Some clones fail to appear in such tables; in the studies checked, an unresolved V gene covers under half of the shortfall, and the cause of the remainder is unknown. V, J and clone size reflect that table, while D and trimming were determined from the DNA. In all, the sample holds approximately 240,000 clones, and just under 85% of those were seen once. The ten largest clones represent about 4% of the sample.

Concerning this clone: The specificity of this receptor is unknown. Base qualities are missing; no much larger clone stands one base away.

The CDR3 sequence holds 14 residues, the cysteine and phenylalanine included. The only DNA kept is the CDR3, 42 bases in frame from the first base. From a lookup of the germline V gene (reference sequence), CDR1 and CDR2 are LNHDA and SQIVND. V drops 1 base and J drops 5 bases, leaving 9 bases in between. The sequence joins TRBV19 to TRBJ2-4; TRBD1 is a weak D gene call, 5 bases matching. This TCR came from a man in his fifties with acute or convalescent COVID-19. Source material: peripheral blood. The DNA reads TGTGCCAGTAGTATAGCTTACAGGCAAAACATTCAGTACTTC. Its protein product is CASSIAYRQNIQYF.